The 30 T cell receptor beta chains listed next were all sequenced from one sample in a study of cytomegalovirus exposure and HLA in healthy donors. 60 Vbeta and 13 Jbeta primers were used in PCR. Clones were sequenced by immunoSEQ multiplex PCR, and TCRdb holds only the in-frame ones, with some missing. This table has about 140,000 clones, under 90% appearing once. The specimen was PBMCs. These receptors originate from a male donor in good health and CMV-seronegative.

The chain links TRBV9 to TRBJ2-3, with 9 bases matching TRBD2. The germline V gene encodes CDR1 SGDLS and CDR2 YYNGEE. Trimming took 0 bases from V and 5 from J; bases not matched to a gene: 7. CDR3 size: 16 residues. Here the CDR3 reads CASSVEGRTSEDTQYF. The DNA for the CDR3 is TGTGCCAGCAGCGTAGAGGGTCGGACTAGCGAAGATACGCAGTATTTT. The entire variable domain, with the rest obtained from reference TRBV9 and TRBJ2-3, is as follows: DSGVTQTPKHLITATGQRVTLRCSPRSGDLSVYWYQQSLDQGLQFLIQYYNGEERAKGNILERFSAQQFPDLHSELNLSSLELGDSALYFCASSVEGRTSEDTQYFGPGTRLTVL.

This clone was seen a few times. The chain has TRBV5-6 and TRBJ2-7; a possible D gene is TRBD2 (6 bases). The CDR3 totals 16 residues. The V end lost 0 bases, the J end lost 1 base, and 14 bases lay between the germline ends. Germline CDR1 SGHDT, CDR2 YYEEEE. The CDR3 DNA reads as TGTGCCAGCAGCTTGGCGGGGGTAGGAATGTCCTACGAGCAGTACTTC. It codes for CASSLAGVGMSYEQYF.

The sample holds one count of this clone. One end of the junction varies from germline; a read error may be responsible. This sequence joins TRBV7-9 and TRBJ2-3; 10 nucleotides align to TRBD2. Germline CDR1 reads SEHNR; CDR2 reads FQNEAQ (reference sequence). There are 15 residues in the CDR3. The CDR3 nucleotides read TGTGCCAGCAGGTTAGCGGGAGGTACATCAGATACGCAGTATTTT. Amino acids: CASRLAGGTSDTQYF.

Written as DNA, the CDR3 is TGTGCCAGCAGCCAAGACAGGGGCACTGAAGCTTTCTTT. The encoded protein is CASSQDRGTEAFF. V is TRBV14 and J is TRBJ1-1, with a possible D match to TRBD1 (6 bases). Per germline, CDR1 SGHDN and CDR2 FVKESK. This CDR3 contains 13 residues. V shed 0 bases and J shed 4 bases, with 6 bases lying between them. The full variable domain, in which reference TRBV14 and TRBJ1-1 provide the parts outside the CDR3, is EAGVTQFPSHSVIEKGQTVTLRCDPISGHDNLYWYRRVMGKEIKFLLHFVKESKQDESGMPNNRFLAERTGGTYSTLKVQPAELEDSGVYFCASSQDRGTEAFFGQGTRLTVV.

V gene TRBV6-5 combines with J gene TRBJ2-7, with 10 bases identical to TRBD2. Germline V gives CDR1 MNHEY, CDR2 SVGAGI. The J segment lost 0 bases and the V segment lost 6 bases, leaving 5 bases of the junction unmatched. The CDR3 consists of 15 residues. The CDR3 coding sequence is TGTGCCAGCAGCAGACTAGCGGGCTCCTCCTACGAGCAGTACTTC. Translating gives CASSRLAGSSYEQYF.

The V gene is TRBV6-5, the J gene TRBJ2-7; D remains unclear. This CDR3 spans 15 amino acids. Trimming left V 1 base short and J 2 bases short, with 12 bases between. Germline assignment: CDR1 MNHEY and CDR2 SVGAGI. CDR3 DNA: TGTGCCAGCAGTTACTTTTCCCCACAGCCCTACGAGCAGTACTTC. The encoded protein is CASSYFSPQPYEQYF.

CDR3 region: CSVPIDNSYNEQFF. The CDR3 DNA is TGCAGCGTCCCGATAGACAACTCCTACAATGAGCAGTTCTTC. J is TRBJ2-1 and V is TRBV29-1, with no clear D. V shed 6 bases and J shed 0 bases, with 12 bases lying between them. Germline V CDR1 and CDR2: SQVTM, ANQGSEA. This CDR3 region has 14 residues.

V usage is TRBV9 and J usage is TRBJ2-1; D not certain. V lost 2 bases and J lost 2, with 11 bases in between. CDR1 and CDR2 (germline): SGDLS, YYNGEE. The CDR3 runs 15 residues. The CDR3 nucleotides are TGTGCCAGCAGCGTGAGTGCAGGAACCTACAATGAGCAGTTCTTC. Its translation: CASSVSAGTYNEQFF. Filled out from reference TRBV9 and TRBJ2-1, the complete variable domain reads DSGVTQTPKHLITATGQRVTLRCSPRSGDLSVYWYQQSLDQGLQFLIQYYNGEERAKGNILERFSAQQFPDLHSELNLSSLELGDSALYFCASSVSAGTYNEQFFGPGTRLTVL.

The rearrangement joins TRBV7-9 to TRBJ2-5; maybe TRBD2 (5 bases). In germline, CDR1 is SEHNR, CDR2 FQNEAQ (reference sequence). Trimming stripped 5 bases from V and 5 bases from J, with 15 bases between. The CDR3 is made up of 14 amino acids. In DNA, the CDR3 is TGTGCCAGCAGCCCCCCCTCGGGGTTGGAGACCCAGTACTTC. Protein sequence: CASSPPSGLETQYF.

This clone was counted only a few times. The sample contains more than one DNA sequence encoding this CDR3. This chain joins TRBV9 and TRBJ2-2; TRBD2 aligns across 7 bases. This CDR3 spans 16 amino acids. Per germline, CDR1 SGDLS and CDR2 YYNGEE. V shed 0 bases, J shed 2 bases, and the junction held 4 bases outside the gene matches. This CDR3 reads CASSVVASGNTGELFF. In nucleotides, the CDR3 is TGTGCCAGCAGCGTAGTGGCTAGCGGTAACACCGGGGAGCTGTTTTTT.

The chain carries TRBV5-1 and TRBJ1-1; 7 positions agree with TRBD1. CDR1 and CDR2 (germline): SGHRS, YFSETQ. The CDR3 spans 16 residues. The junction had 6 bases not matched to a gene; V was cut back by 0 bases and J by 1 base. The CDR3 sequence: CASSLALTGANTEAFF. In nucleotides, the CDR3 is TGCGCCAGCAGCTTGGCCCTCACAGGGGCGAACACTGAAGCTTTCTTT.

This chain uses TRBV18 with TRBJ1-2, with 7 bases fitting TRBD1. The J segment lost 3 bases and the V segment lost 3 bases, leaving 13 bases of the junction unmatched. Germline V lookup: CDR1 KGHSH, CDR2 LQKENI. This CDR3 is 17 amino acids long. CDR3 in amino acids: CASSPRLDPGTDYGYTF. CDR3 DNA sequence: TGTGCCAGCTCACCCCGATTAGATCCTGGGACAGACTATGGCTACACCTTC.

The chain carries TRBV21-1 and TRBJ1-5; the table names TRBD1, a call not compared with the DNA. TRBV21-1 is flagged as a pseudogene. The CDR3 covers 15 residues. The CDR3 bases are TGTGCCAGCAGCAATTTACAGGTTAACGCCCAGCCCCAGCATTTT. This codes for CASSNLQVNAQPQHF.

This clone has more than one count but fewer than ten. The chain carries TRBV5-4 and TRBJ1-2; 8 bases fit TRBD1. Germline trimming cut 4 bases from V and 4 bases from J; bases unmatched to any gene: 21. Germline V gives CDR1 SGHNT, CDR2 YYREEE (reference sequence). This CDR3 has 19 amino acids. The CDR3 DNA follows: TGTGCCAGCAGCGGGGATCGGCCAGGGGGCAACCATAGGGCCTATGGCTACACCTTC. This translates into CASSGDRPGGNHRAYGYTF.

The genes are TRBV5-6 and TRBJ2-7; 10 positions agree with TRBD1. Germline V lookup: CDR1 SGHDT, CDR2 YYEEEE. Trimming cost V 2 bases and J 3 bases; bases outside gene matches: 5. This CDR3 spans 15 amino acids. The CDR3 DNA reads as TGTGCCAGCAGCTTTATCGGGACAGGGGTCTACGAGCAGTACTTC. Encoded protein: CASSFIGTGVYEQYF. Together with reference TRBV5-6 and TRBJ2-7, the CDR3 gives the full variable domain: DAGVTQSPTHLIKTRGQQVTLRCSPKSGHDTVSWYQQALGQGPQFIFQYYEEEERQRGNFPDRFSGHQFPNYSSELNVNALLLGDSALYLCASSFIGTGVYEQYFGPGTRLTVT.

This chain links TRBV9 with TRBJ2-5; possibly TRBD1 for D (6 bases). Germline CDR1 reads SGDLS; CDR2 reads YYNGEE. The V gene lost 0 bases and the J gene lost 3 bases, with 9 bases spanning the gap. The CDR3 has 14 residues. The CDR3 is CASSVGAGEETQYF. The CDR3 DNA sequence: TGTGCCAGCAGCGTAGGTGCAGGGGAAGAGACCCAGTACTTC.

The V gene is TRBV4-3, the J gene TRBJ2-3; TRBD2 matches at 12 bases. Germline assignment: CDR1 LGHNA and CDR2 YSLEER. The CDR3 spans 18 residues. V lost 4 bases and J lost 0; bases outside the gene matches: 8. The CDR3 sequence is CASSPHGLAGSSTDTQYF. The CDR3, as DNA: TGCGCCAGCAGCCCCCATGGACTAGCGGGAAGCAGCACAGATACGCAGTATTTT.

This clone was detected a few times. J is TRBJ2-2 and V is TRBV19; 8 bases map to TRBD2. Germline lookup yields CDR1 LNHDA and CDR2 SQIVND (reference sequence). Losses at the gene ends were 7 bases for V and 3 bases for J; bases not matched to a gene: 7. This CDR3 has 15 amino acids. CDR3 region: CASTPREGHTGELFF. The CDR3 nucleotides read TGTGCCAGTACCCCCCGGGAGGGCCACACCGGGGAGCTGTTTTTT.

This clone was found once. The genes are TRBV28 and TRBJ2-3; 10 nucleotides agree with TRBD2. The germline V gene has CDR1 MDHEN and CDR2 SYDVKM. The CDR3 is made up of 14 amino acids. The V segment lost 6 bases and the J segment 3 bases; nucleotides outside the gene matches: 3. CDR3 loop: CASSPSGRTDTQYF. CDR3 DNA: TGTGCCAGCAGCCCTAGCGGGAGAACAGATACGCAGTATTTT.

This clone was seen a handful of times. The chain links TRBV5-4 to TRBJ1-1, with D unresolved. Germline CDR1 reads SGHNT; CDR2 reads YYREEE (reference sequence). The CDR3 sequence is 13 residues long. Trimming left V 0 bases short and J 8 bases short, with 11 bases between. CDR3 coding DNA: TGTGCCAGCAGCTTGGGCCAGGCGTCCGAAGCTTTCTTT. Protein product: CASSLGQASEAFF. Using reference TRBV5-4 and TRBJ1-1 for the parts outside the CDR3, the full variable domain is ETGVTQSPTHLIKTRGQQVTLRCSSQSGHNTVSWYQQALGQGPQFIFQYYREEENGRGNFPPRFSGLQFPNYSSELNVNALELDDSALYLCASSLGQASEAFFGQGTRLTVV.

This chain's CDR3 is CASSLTGGNEKLFF. CDR3 nucleotide sequence: TGTGCCAGCAGCTTAACAGGGGGGAATGAAAAACTGTTTTTT. V gene TRBV11-2 combines with J gene TRBJ1-4; 8 bases align to TRBD1. The CDR3 totals 14 residues. Germline CDR1 is SGHAT and CDR2 is FQNNGV. The junction had 1 base not matched to a gene; V was cut back by 2 bases and J by 5 bases.

The chain couples TRBV6-5 to TRBJ2-1, with TRBD2 matching 7 bases. The J segment lost 4 bases and the V segment lost 0 bases, leaving 6 bases of the junction unmatched. CDR3 size: 16 residues. The V gene's germline CDR1 is MNHEY and CDR2 SVGAGI. The CDR3: CASSYSSGTKYNEQFF. CDR3 DNA sequence: TGTGCCAGCAGTTACTCCTCCGGGACTAAATACAATGAGCAGTTCTTC.

V gene TRBV5-1 combines with J gene TRBJ2-7; D possibly corresponds to TRBD1 (5 bases). Trimming cost V 6 bases and J 0 bases, with 10 bases left between them. The CDR3 has 13 amino acids. Germline CDR1 SGHRS, CDR2 YFSETQ. The CDR3, as DNA: TGCGCCAGCAACGCAGACAGCTCCTACGAGCAGTACTTC. It specifies CASNADSSYEQYF. The full variable domain, completed using reference TRBV5-1 and TRBJ2-7, is KAGVTQTPRYLIKTRGQQVTLSCSPISGHRSVSWYQQTPGQGLQFLFEYFSETQRNKGNFPGRFSGRQFSNSRSEMNVSTLELGDSALYLCASNADSSYEQYFGPGTRLTVT.

This chain uses TRBV2 with TRBJ2-4, with D uncertain. The CDR3 is 10 amino acids. Germline CDR1 reads SNHLY; CDR2 reads FYNNEI. Trimming pared 6 bases from V and 7 bases from J, leaving 4 bases between. CDR3 sequence reads: CASRRNIQYF. The CDR3 region has the DNA TGTGCCAGCAGGAGGAACATTCAGTACTTC.

In regard to this clone: One end of the junction fails to match germline, which may point to a read error. The chain joins TRBV7-2 to TRBJ2-3; D is unclear. This CDR3 contains 15 residues. The germline V gene has CDR1 SGHTA and CDR2 FQGNSA. CDR3 protein: CASSLEISSKDTQYF. The CDR3, as DNA: TGTGCCAGCAGCTTAGAGATTAGCAGCAAAGATACGCAGTATTTT.

V and J are TRBV9 and TRBJ2-7; possible D gene TRBD2, 6 bases. Trimming took off 0 bases at V and 7 bases at J, with 26 bases between the two ends. Germline-derived CDR1 and CDR2 are SGDLS and YYNGEE. The CDR3 runs to 18 residues. CDR3 in DNA: TGTGCCAGCAGCGTAGCCCCCGGAGGGGACGGGGGAGTGAGGGAGCAGTACTTC. Translation gives CASSVAPGGDGGVREQYF.

This chain joins TRBV7-8 and TRBJ2-2; the match to TRBD2 covers 7 bases. Germline V gene lookup returns CDR1 SGHVS and CDR2 FQNEAQ. This CDR3 contains 14 residues. J gave up 4 bases and V 2 bases, and 1 base lay outside the gene matches. CDR3 sequence (DNA): TGTGCCAGCAGCTTACTAGCGGCCACCGGGGAGCTGTTTTTT. Encoded protein: CASSLLAATGELFF.

V and J are TRBV6-1 and TRBJ1-3, with a possible D match to TRBD1 (5 bases). Germline values: CDR1 MNHNS, CDR2 SASEGT. The CDR3 spans 16 residues. The ends were cut back, 3 bases at V and 3 bases at J, with 15 bases in the middle. The chain's CDR3 is CASSDGTLFGGNTIYF. CDR3 sequence (DNA): TGTGCCAGCAGTGATGGGACTTTATTTGGTGGAAACACCATATATTTT.

J is TRBJ2-1 and V is TRBV30; TRBD2 agrees at 7 bases. The germline gives CDR1 GTSNPN, CDR2 SVGIG (reference sequence). This CDR3 has 14 residues. V was pared by 6 bases and J by 8 bases, with 13 bases of the junction left unmatched. CDR3 sequence reads: CACLPAGSFYEQFF. DNA for the CDR3: TGTGCCTGCCTTCCAGCGGGATCATTCTATGAGCAGTTCTTC.

CDR3 sequence (DNA): TGTGCCAGTAGTATCCCCAGGGGTCTCTCGAACACCGGGGAGCTGTTTTTT. It encodes CASSIPRGLSNTGELFF. The genes are TRBV19 and TRBJ2-2; maybe TRBD1 (6 bases). The CDR3 loop spans 17 amino acids. The ends were cut back, 3 bases at V and 0 bases at J, with 14 bases in the middle. The germline gives CDR1 LNHDA, CDR2 SQIVND (reference sequence).